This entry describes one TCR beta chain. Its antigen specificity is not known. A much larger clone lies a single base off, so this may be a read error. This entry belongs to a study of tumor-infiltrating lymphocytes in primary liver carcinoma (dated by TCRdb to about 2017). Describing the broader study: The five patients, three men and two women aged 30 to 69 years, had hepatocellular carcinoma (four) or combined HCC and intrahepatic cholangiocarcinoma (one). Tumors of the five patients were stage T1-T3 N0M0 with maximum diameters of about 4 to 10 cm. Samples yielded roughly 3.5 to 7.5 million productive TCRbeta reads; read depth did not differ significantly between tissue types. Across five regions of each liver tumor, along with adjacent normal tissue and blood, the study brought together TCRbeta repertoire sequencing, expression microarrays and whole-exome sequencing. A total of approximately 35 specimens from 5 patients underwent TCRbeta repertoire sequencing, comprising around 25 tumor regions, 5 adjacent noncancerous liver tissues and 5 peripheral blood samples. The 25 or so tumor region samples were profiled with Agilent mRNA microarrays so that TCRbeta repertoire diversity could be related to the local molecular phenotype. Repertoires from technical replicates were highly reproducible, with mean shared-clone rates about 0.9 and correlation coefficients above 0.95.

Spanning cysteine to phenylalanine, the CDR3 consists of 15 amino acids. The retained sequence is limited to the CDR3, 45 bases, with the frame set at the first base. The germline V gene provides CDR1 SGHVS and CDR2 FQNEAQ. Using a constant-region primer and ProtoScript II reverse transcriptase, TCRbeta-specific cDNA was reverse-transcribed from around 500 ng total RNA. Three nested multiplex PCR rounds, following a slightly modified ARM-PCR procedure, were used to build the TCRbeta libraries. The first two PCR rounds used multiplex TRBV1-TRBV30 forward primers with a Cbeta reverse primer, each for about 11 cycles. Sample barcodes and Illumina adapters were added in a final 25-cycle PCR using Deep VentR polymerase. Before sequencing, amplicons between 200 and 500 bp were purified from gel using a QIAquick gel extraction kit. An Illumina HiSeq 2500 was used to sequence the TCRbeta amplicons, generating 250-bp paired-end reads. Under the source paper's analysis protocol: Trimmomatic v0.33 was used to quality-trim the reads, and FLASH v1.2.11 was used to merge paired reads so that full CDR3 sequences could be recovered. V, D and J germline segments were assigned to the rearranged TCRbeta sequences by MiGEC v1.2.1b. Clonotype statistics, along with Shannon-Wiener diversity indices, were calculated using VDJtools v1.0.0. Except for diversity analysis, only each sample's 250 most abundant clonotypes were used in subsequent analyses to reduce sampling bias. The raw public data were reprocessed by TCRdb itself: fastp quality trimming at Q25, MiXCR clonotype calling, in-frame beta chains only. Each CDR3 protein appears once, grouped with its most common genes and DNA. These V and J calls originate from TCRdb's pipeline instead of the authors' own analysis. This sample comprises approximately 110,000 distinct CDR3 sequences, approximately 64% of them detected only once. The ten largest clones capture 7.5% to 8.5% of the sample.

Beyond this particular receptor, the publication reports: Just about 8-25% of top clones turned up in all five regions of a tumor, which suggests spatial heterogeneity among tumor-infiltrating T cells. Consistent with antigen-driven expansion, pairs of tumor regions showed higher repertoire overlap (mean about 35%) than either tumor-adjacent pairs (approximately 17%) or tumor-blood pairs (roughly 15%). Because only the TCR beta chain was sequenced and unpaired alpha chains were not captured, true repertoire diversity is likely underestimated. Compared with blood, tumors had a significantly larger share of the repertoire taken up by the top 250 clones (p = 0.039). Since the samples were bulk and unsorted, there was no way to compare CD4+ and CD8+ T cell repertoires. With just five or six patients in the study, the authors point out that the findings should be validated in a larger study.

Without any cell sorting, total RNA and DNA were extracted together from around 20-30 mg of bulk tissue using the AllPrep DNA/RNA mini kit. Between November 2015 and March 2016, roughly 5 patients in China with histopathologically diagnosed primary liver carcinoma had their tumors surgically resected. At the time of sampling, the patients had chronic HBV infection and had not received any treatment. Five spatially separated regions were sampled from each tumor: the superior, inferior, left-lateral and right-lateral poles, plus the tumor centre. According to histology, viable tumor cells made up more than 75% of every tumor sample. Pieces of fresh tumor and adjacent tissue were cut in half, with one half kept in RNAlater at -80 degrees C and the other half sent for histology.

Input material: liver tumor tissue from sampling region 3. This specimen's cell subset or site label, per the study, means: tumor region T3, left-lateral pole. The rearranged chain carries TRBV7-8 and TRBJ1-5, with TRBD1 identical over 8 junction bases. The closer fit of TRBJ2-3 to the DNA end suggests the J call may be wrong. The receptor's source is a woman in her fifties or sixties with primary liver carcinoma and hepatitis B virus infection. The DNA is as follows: TGTGCCAGCAGCCGCGCGGACAGGGCGGACCAGCCCCAGTATTTT. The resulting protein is CASSRADRADQPQYF.